The source of this TCR beta chain is a study of cytomegalovirus exposure and HLA in healthy donors. J gave up 4 bases and V 5 bases, and 7 bases lay outside the gene matches. Germline lookup yields CDR1 MGHRA and CDR2 YSYEKL. This CDR3 has 15 amino acids. Donors likely had unrecorded immune exposures despite being nominally healthy when sampled. Both 60 Vbeta primers and 13 Jbeta primers went into the PCR. TCRdb's copy holds only in-frame clones and misses some; the assay was immunoSEQ multiplex PCR. Among 65,000 to 75,000 clones listed, 74% were seen once. The sequence was obtained from an older woman in good health and CMV-seropositive. V and J are TRBV4-1 and TRBJ2-1; 8 nucleotides line up with TRBD2. Sequencing was done on a sample of PBMCs. The CDR3 region is CASSFTSGKYNEQFF. Written as DNA, the CDR3 is TGCGCCAGCAGCTTCACTAGCGGAAAATACAATGAGCAGTTCTTC.